This T cell receptor beta chain was sequenced in a study of cytomegalovirus exposure and HLA in healthy donors. This PCR relied on a set of 60 Vbeta primers and 13 Jbeta primers. Sequenced by immunoSEQ multiplex PCR; TCRdb stores in-frame clones only, minus some. Here the sample spans around 100,000 clones, less than 80% being singletons. Study-level points and caveats: As a later analysis revealed, the rate of TCR association differed by HLA locus, with DRB1 most and HLA-C fewest.

Of note for this clone: Its specificity is not known.

The V and J ends lost 1 base and 7 bases respectively, with 23 bases between them. CDR3 length: 17 residues. Looked up from germline, CDR1 is MNHNS and CDR2 is SASEGT. The sequence came from a man between 25 and 39 years old in good health and CMV-seropositive. The chain couples TRBV6-1 to TRBJ2-7, with a possible D match to TRBD2 (7 bases). The sequenced material came from PBMCs. The CDR3 coding sequence is TGTGCCAGCAGTGAAGACGTCGGGGTGGGGGGGCCTAGGGAGCAGTACTTC. Its protein is CASSEDVGVGGPREQYF.